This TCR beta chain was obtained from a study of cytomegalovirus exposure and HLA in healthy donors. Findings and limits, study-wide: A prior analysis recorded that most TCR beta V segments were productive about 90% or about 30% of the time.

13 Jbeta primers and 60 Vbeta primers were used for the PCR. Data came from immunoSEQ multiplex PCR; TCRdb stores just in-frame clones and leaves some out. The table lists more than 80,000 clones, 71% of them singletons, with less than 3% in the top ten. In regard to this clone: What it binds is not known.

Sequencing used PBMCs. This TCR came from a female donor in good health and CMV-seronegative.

The CDR3 DNA sequence: TGCGCCAGCAGCCAAGGTGATCGTAGCCCCGCCACTAATGAGCAGTTCTTC. Its translation is CASSQGDRSPATNEQFF. V is TRBV4-1 and J is TRBJ2-1; no clear D. This CDR3 comprises 17 residues. Trimming cost V 1 base and J 7 bases, with 20 bases left between them. Germline V gene data show CDR1 as MGHRA and CDR2 as YSYEKL.